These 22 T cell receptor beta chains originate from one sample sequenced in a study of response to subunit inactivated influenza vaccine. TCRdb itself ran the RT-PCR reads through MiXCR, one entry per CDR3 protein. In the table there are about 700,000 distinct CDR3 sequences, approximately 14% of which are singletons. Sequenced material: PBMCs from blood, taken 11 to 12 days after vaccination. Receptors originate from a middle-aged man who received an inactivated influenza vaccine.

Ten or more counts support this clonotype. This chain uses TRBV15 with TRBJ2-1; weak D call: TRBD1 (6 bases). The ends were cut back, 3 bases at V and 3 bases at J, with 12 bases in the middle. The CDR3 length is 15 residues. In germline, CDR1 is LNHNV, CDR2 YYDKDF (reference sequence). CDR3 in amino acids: CATSSKGHYYNEQFF. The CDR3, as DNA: TGTGCCACCAGCAGCAAGGGACACTACTACAATGAGCAGTTCTTC.

The CDR3 spells CASSLGAKIGETQYF. For the CDR3, the DNA is TGCGCCAGCAGCTTGGGGGCCAAAATAGGGGAGACCCAGTACTTC. The rearrangement links TRBV5-1 to TRBJ2-5; D remains unclear. V was clipped by 0 bases and J by 5 bases, with 14 bases between them. The CDR3 contains 15 residues. Germline V gene data show CDR1 as SGHRS and CDR2 as YFSETQ.

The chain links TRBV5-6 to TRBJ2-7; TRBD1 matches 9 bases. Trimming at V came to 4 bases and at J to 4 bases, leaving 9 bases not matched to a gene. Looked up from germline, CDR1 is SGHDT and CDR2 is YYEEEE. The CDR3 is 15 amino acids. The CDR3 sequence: CASSVRDRVWYEQYF. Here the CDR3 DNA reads TGTGCCAGCAGCGTCCGGGACAGGGTCTGGTACGAGCAGTACTTC.

The CDR3 sequence: CASSFPPEGVGELFF. The CDR3 bases are TGTGCCAGCAGTTTCCCGCCGGAGGGGGTCGGGGAGCTGTTTTTT. The chain couples TRBV12-3 or TRBV12-4 to TRBJ2-2; D possibly uses TRBD1 or TRBD2 (6 bases each). The CDR3 is made up of 15 amino acids. V was shortened by 3 bases and J by 7 bases, with 15 bases between the two germline ends.

DNA of the CDR3: TGCAGTGCTAATACTCTAGCGGGGAAGAATCAAGAGACCCAGTACTTC. Protein sequence: CSANTLAGKNQETQYF. The chain links TRBV20-1 to TRBJ2-5; 9 bases map to TRBD2. Germline-derived CDR1 and CDR2 are DFQATT and SNEGSKA (reference sequence). The CDR3 spans 16 residues. V gave up 4 bases and J gave up 2 bases; unmatched junction bases: 11.

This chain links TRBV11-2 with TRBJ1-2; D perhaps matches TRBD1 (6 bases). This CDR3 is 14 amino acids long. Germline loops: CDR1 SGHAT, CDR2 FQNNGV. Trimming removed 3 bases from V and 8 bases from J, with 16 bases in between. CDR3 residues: CASSLAGSGEGYTF. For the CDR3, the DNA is TGTGCCAGCAGCTTGGCAGGGTCAGGGGAAGGCTACACCTTC.

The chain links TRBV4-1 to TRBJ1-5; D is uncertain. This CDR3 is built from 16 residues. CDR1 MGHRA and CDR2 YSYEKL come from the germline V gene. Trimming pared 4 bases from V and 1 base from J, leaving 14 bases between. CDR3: CASSRFAGASNQPQHF. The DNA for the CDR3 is TGCGCCAGCAGCCGATTCGCCGGTGCAAGCAATCAGCCCCAGCATTTT.

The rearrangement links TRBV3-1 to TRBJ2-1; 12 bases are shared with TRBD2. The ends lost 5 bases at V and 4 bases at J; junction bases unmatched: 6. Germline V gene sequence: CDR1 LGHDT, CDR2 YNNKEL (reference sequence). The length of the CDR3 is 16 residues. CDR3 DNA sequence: TGTGCCAGCAGCGCCAGGACTAGCGGGGTTTACAATGAGCAGTTCTTC. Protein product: CASSARTSGVYNEQFF.

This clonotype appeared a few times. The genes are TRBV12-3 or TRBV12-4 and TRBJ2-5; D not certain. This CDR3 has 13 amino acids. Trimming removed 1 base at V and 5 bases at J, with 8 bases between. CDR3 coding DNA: TGTGCCAGCAGTTTAGGGGGATGGGAGACCCAGTACTTC. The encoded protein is CASSLGGWETQYF.

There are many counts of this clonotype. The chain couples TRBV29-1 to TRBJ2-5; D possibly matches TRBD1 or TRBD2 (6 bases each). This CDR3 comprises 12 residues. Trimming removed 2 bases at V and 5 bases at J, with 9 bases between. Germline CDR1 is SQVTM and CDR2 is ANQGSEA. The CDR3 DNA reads TGCAGCGTTGAACGGGGGCAGGAGACCCAGTACTTC. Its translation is CSVERGQETQYF. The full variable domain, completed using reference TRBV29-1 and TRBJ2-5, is SAVISQKPSRDICQRGTSLTIQCQVDSQVTMMFWYRQQPGQSLTLIATANQGSEATYESGFVIDKFPISRPNLTFSTLTVSNMSPEDSSIYLCSVERGQETQYFGPGTRLLVL.

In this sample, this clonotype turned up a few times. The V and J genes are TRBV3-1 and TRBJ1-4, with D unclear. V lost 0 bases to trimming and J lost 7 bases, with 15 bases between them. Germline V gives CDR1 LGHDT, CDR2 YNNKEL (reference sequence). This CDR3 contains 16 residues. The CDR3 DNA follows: TGTGCCAGCAGCCAAGATGTGACTGTATGGGGTGAAAAACTGTTTTTT. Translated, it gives CASSQDVTVWGEKLFF.

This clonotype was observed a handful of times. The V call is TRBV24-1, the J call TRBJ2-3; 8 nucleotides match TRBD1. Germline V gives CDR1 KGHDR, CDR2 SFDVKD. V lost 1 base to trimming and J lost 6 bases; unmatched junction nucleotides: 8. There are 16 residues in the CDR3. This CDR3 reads CATSDFPGQGGDTQYF. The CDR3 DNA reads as TGTGCCACCAGTGATTTCCCTGGACAGGGCGGCGATACGCAGTATTTT.

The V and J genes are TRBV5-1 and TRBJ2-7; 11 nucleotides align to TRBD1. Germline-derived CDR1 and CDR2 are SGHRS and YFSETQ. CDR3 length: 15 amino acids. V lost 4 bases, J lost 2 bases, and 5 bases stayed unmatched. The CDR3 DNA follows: TGCGCCAGCAGCCGTGGGGACAGGGGGACCTACGAGCAGTACTTC. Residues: CASSRGDRGTYEQYF.

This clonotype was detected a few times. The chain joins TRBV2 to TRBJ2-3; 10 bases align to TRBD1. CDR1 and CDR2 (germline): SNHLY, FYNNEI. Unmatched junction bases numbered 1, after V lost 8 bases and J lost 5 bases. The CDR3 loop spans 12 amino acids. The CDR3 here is CASDRGRDTQYF. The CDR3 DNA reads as TGTGCCAGCGACAGGGGGCGAGATACGCAGTATTTT.

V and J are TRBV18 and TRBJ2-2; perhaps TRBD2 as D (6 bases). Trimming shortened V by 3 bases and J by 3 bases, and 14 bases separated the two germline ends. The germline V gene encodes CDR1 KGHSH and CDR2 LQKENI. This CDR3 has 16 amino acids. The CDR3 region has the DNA TGTGCCAGCTCACCTTTCACTTCGGGGGACACCGGGGAGCTGTTTTTT. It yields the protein CASSPFTSGDTGELFF.

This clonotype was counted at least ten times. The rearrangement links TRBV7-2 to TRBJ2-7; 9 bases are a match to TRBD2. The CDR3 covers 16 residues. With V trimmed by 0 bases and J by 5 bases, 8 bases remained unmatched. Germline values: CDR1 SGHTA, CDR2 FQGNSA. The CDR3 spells CASSLAIAGVLNEQYF. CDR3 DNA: TGTGCCAGCAGCTTAGCCATAGCGGGAGTATTAAACGAGCAGTACTTC.

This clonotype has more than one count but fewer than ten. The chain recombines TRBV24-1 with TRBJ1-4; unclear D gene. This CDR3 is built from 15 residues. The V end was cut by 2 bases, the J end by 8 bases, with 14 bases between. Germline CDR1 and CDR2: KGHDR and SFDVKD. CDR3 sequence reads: CATSDSRQPDEKLFF. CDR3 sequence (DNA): TGTGCCACCAGTGATTCGCGGCAGCCAGACGAAAAACTGTTTTTT.

The CDR3 DNA sequence: TGTGCCAGCAGCCAAGGGGGATTCGGAAAACTGTTTTTT. This encodes CASSQGGFGKLFF. J is TRBJ1-4 and V is TRBV4-2; D unclear. The CDR3 runs 13 residues. CDR1 and CDR2 from the germline V gene are LGHNA and YNFKEQ. V was trimmed by 1 base and J by 10 bases, leaving 10 bases between them.

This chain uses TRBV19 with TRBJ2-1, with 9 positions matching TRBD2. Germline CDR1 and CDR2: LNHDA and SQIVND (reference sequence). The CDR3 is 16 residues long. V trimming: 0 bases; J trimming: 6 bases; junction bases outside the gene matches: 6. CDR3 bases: TGTGCCAGTAGTATAGAACGCGGGAGGGCCTCCAATGAGCAGTTCTTC. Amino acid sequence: CASSIERGRASNEQFF.

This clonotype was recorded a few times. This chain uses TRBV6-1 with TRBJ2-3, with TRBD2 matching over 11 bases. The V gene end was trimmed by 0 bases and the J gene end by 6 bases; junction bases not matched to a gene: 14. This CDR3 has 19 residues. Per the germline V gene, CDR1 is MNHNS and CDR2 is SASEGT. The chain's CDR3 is CASSEARGVGLAARDTQYF. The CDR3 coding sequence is TGTGCCAGCAGTGAAGCCAGAGGCGTGGGACTAGCGGCTCGGGATACGCAGTATTTT.

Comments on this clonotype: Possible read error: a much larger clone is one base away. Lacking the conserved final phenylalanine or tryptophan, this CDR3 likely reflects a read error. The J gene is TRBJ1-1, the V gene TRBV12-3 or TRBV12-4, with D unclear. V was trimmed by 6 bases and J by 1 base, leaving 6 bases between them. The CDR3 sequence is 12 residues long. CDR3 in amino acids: CASRSTNTEAFL. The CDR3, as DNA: TGTGCCAGCAGGTCCACGAACACTGAAGCTTTCCTT.

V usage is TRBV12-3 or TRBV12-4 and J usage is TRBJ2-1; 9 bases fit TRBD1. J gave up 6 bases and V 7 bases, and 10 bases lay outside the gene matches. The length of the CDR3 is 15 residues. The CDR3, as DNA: TGTGCCAGCACCGCGGGACAGGGTTATTCCAATGAGCAGTTCTTC. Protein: CASTAGQGYSNEQFF.